The 5 T cell receptor beta chains below come from one sample, sequenced in a study of blood T cell repertoires in COVID-19. Profiled with immunoSEQ multiplex PCR; TCRdb holds only in-frame clones, not every one. The sample lists almost 200,000 clones; 80% to 90% were seen once. Sample: PBMCs or T cells enriched from blood (not recorded which). Receptors originate from a young woman who had recovered from COVID-19.

V gene TRBV5-4 combines with J gene TRBJ1-2; D is possibly TRBD1 (6 bases). V lost 5 bases to trimming and J lost 4 bases, with 12 bases between them. Germline values: CDR1 SGHNT, CDR2 YYREEE (reference sequence). The CDR3 consists of 13 residues. The CDR3 DNA reads TGTGCCAGCAGTTCGCAGACAGGCTATGGCTACACCTTC. It yields the protein CASSSQTGYGYTF.

The chain couples TRBV4-1 to TRBJ2-2, with 9 bases aligning to TRBD2. The CDR3 spans 16 residues. Per germline, CDR1 MGHRA and CDR2 YSYEKL. With V trimmed by 4 bases and J by 6 bases, 9 bases remained unmatched. The CDR3 bases are TGCGCCAGCAGCCCCATAGCGGGGGCGCCGCCCGGGGAGCTGTTTTTT. It specifies CASSPIAGAPPGELFF.

This sequence joins TRBV29-1 and TRBJ2-2; 9 bases are a match to TRBD1. Germline trimming cut 7 bases from V and 1 base from J; bases unmatched to any gene: 4. In germline, CDR1 is SQVTM, CDR2 ANQGSEA. The CDR3 loop spans 14 amino acids. The DNA of the CDR3 is TGCAGCGCTTACAGGGGGCTGAACACCGGGGAGCTGTTTTTT. Protein: CSAYRGLNTGELFF.

The chain recombines TRBV12-3 or TRBV12-4 with TRBJ2-7; D might be TRBD1 (7 bases). The CDR3 is made up of 13 amino acids. The V and J ends lost 5 bases and 4 bases respectively, with 12 bases between them. CDR3 nucleotide sequence: TGTGCCAGCAGTGCGGCAGGGGGGTACGAGCAGTACTTC. Its translation is CASSAAGGYEQYF.

The chain has TRBV29-1 and TRBJ1-2; the D gene is possibly TRBD1 (6 bases). This CDR3 spans 10 amino acids. Germline loops: CDR1 SQVTM, CDR2 ANQGSEA. The ends were cut back, 6 bases at V and 8 bases at J, with 10 bases in the middle. The CDR3 bases are TGCAGCGTCGACAGGAAGGGCTACACCTTC. It is translated as CSVDRKGYTF.